This TCR beta chain was captured by sequencing in a study of blood T cell repertoires in COVID-19. On the study more broadly: PBMCs, B-cell-depleted T cells, or T cells provided the cDNA or gDNA that made up the material.

Trimming shortened V by 5 bases and J by 0 bases, and 5 bases separated the two germline ends. The CDR3 covers 13 residues. TCRdb's copy holds only in-frame clones and misses some; the assay was immunoSEQ multiplex PCR. The data hold some 40,000 clones, with approximately 86% observed a single time. The sample was peripheral blood. The sequence came from a man between 70 and 80 years old with acute or convalescent COVID-19. The V call is TRBV12-3 or TRBV12-4, the J call TRBJ1-5; the D is unclear. In DNA, the CDR3 is TGTGCCAGCAGTCGGTATAGCAATCAGCCCCAGCATTTT. This gives the protein CASSRYSNQPQHF.